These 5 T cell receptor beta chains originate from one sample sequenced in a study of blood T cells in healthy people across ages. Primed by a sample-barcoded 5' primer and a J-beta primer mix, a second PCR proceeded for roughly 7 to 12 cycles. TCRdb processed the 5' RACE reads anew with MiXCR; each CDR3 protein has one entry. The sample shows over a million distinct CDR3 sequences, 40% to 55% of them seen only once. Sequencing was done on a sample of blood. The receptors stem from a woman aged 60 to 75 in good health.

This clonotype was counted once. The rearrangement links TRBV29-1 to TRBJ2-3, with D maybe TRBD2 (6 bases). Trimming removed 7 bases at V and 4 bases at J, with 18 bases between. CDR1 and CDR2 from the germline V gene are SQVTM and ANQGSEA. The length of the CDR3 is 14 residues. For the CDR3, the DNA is TGCAGCGCCGTGCCTATATCTAGCGCAGATACGCAGTATTTT. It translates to CSAVPISSADTQYF.

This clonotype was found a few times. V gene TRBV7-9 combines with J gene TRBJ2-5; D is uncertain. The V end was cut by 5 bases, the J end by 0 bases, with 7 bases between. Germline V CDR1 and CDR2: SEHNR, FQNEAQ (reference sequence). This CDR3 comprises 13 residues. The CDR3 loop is CASSRYHQETQYF. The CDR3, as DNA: TGTGCCAGCAGCCGGTACCACCAAGAGACCCAGTACTTC.

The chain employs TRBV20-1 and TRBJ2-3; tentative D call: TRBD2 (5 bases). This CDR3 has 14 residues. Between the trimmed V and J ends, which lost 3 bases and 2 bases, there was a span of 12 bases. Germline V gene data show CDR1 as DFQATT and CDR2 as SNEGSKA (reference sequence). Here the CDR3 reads CSARIATNTDTQYF. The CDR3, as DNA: TGCAGTGCTAGGATAGCGACCAACACAGATACGCAGTATTTT.

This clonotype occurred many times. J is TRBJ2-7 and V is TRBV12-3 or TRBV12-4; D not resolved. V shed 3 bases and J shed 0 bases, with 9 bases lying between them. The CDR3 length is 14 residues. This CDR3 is CASSLVALSYEQYF. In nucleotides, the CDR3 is TGTGCCAGCAGTTTGGTGGCACTCTCCTACGAGCAGTACTTC.

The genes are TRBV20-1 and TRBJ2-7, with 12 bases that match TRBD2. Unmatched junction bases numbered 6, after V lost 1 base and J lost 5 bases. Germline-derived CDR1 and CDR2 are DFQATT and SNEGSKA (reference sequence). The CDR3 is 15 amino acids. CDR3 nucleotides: TGCAGTGCTAGAGGTACTAGCGGGAGGACCCACGAGCAGTACTTC. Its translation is CSARGTSGRTHEQYF.